This T cell receptor (beta chain) comes out of a study of monozygotic twins with inflammatory bowel disease. The study's findings and limits: The data gave no support to a single strong IBD-associated signal or clonotype.

Germline assignment: CDR1 KGHSH and CDR2 LQKENI. CDR3 size: 16 residues. Every sample had its cDNA made across eight separate reactions. TCRdb reprocessed the 5' RACE reads and reports one entry per CDR3 protein, with no DNA. Here the sample table reports some 400,000 distinct CDR3 sequences. An approximately 2.5 ml blood sample was drawn per donor. About this clonotype: What it binds is not known.

This TCR was recovered from a human donor with ulcerative colitis or Crohn's disease, or a healthy co-twin of an affected twin (not recorded which). The chain has TRBV18 and TRBJ1-5; there is no DNA to check the TCRdb D call of TRBD1. Source material: blood. The CDR3 loop is CASSPGGANTNQPQHF. Together with reference TRBV18 and TRBJ1-5, the CDR3 gives the full variable domain: NAGVMQNPRHLVRRRGQEARLRCSPMKGHSHVYWYRQLPEEGLKFMVYLQKENIIDESGMPKERFSAEFPKEGPSILRIQQVVRGDSAAYFCASSPGGANTNQPQHFGDGTRLSIL.